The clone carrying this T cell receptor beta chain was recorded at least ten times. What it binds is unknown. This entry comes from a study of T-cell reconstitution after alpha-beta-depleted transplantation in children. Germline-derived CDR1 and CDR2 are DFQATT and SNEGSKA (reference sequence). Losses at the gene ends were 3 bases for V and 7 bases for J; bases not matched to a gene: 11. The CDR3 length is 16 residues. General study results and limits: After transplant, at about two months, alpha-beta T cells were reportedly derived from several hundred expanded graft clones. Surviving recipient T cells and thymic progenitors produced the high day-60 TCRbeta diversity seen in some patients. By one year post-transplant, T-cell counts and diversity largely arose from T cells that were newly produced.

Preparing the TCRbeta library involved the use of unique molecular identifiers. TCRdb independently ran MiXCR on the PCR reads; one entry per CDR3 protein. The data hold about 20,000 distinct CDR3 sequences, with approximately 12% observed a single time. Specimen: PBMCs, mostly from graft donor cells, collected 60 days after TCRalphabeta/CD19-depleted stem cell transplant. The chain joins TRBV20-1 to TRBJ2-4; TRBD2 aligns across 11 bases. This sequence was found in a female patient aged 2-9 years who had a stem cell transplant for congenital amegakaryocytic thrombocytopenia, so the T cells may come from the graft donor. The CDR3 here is CSARLAGGPLANIQYF. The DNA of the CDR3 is TGCAGTGCTAGGTTAGCGGGAGGGCCCTTGGCGAACATTCAGTACTTC.